A selection of T cell receptor beta chains follows, all from one sample in a study of shared clonotypes between healthy human individuals. Libraries were prepared by immunoSEQ multiplex PCR; TCRdb keeps only in-frame clonotypes and omits some of them. The table has about 1 million clones, about 75% seen once; the top ten hold roughly 1.4%. Sequencing was done on a sample of memory CD4+ T cells sorted from blood. The receptor set was obtained from a man aged 18 to 29 in good health. The CDR3 runs from the conserved cysteine through the conserved F or W. D genes are given only for firm matches. Size is stated for part of the rows, as once, few or many counts, or as a class when the clone is expanded.

abundance	d_gene	v_gene	j_gene	CDR3aa	CDR3nt
-	TRBD2	TRBV5-4	TRBJ2-5	CASSLGLSGWETQYF	TGTGCCAGCAGCCTCGGACTTAGCGGGTGGGAGACCCAGTACTTC
-	-	TRBV5-1	TRBJ2-7	CASSPDVGGEQYF	TGCGCCAGCAGCCCCGACGTGGGTGGGGAGCAGTACTTC
-	-	TRBV6-6	TRBJ2-1	CASSYSDMGIQFF	TGTGCCAGCAGTTACTCAGACATGGGAATACAGTTCTTC
-	TRBD2	TRBV5-5	TRBJ2-2	CASSFLAGAGTGELFF	TGTGCCAGCAGCTTCCTAGCGGGAGCGGGCACCGGGGAGCTGTTTTTT
-	-	TRBV10-3	TRBJ1-1	CAISKQTMNTEAFF	TGTGCCATCAGCAAACAGACTATGAACACTGAAGCTTTCTTT
-	-	TRBV2	TRBJ1-5	CASSERATRPQHF	TGTGCCAGCAGTGAAAGGGCTACGCGGCCCCAGCATTTT
-	-	TRBV5-1	TRBJ2-5	CASSLGGRGPQETQYF	TGCGCCAGCAGCTTGGGAGGGAGGGGGCCCCAAGAGACCCAGTACTTC
-	-	TRBV11-2	TRBJ2-5	CASSLDRVKETQYF	TGTGCCAGCAGCTTAGATCGGGTTAAAGAGACCCAGTACTTC
-	-	TRBV5-4	TRBJ2-1	CASSLTRTGYNEQFF	TGTGCCAGCAGCTTAACTAGAACGGGCTACAATGAGCAGTTCTTC
-	-	TRBV7-9	TRBJ2-7	CASSLTGWYEQYF	TGTGCCAGCAGCTTAACAGGGTGGTACGAGCAGTACTTC
-	TRBD1	TRBV19	TRBJ1-1	CASSPLGGQPEAFF	TGTGCCAGTAGTCCACTCGGGGGACAGCCTGAAGCTTTCTTT
once	TRBD2	TRBV5-4	TRBJ2-5	CASSLRGRGQETQYF	TGTGCCAGCAGCCTCCGGGGGAGGGGACAAGAGACCCAGTACTTC
-	-	TRBV25-1	TRBJ1-4	CASSEPGRNEKLFF	TGTGCCAGCAGTGAACCAGGAAGGAATGAAAAACTGTTTTTT
-	TRBD1	TRBV5-4	TRBJ2-7	CASSSQDRGLEQYF	TGTGCCAGCAGCAGCCAAGACAGGGGGCTTGAGCAGTACTTC
many	TRBD1	TRBV6-5	TRBJ1-2	CASSGQGYGYTF	TGTGCCAGCAGCGGACAGGGTTATGGCTACACCTTC
-	-	TRBV5-1	TRBJ2-7	CASSLDPRVQYF	TGCGCCAGCAGCTTGGATCCCCGCGTGCAGTACTTC
-	-	TRBV6-1	TRBJ2-4	CASSGQVNIQYF	TGTGCCAGCAGTGGACAGGTTAACATTCAGTACTTC
-	TRBD1	TRBV29-1	TRBJ1-1	CSVQIDRVTEAFF	TGCAGCGTACAAATCGACAGGGTGACTGAAGCTTTCTTT
once	TRBD1	TRBV29-1	TRBJ2-1	CSVEMDRGIEQFF	TGCAGCGTTGAAATGGACAGGGGGATTGAGCAGTTCTTC
-	-	TRBV5-1	TRBJ1-2	CASSSGSGRANYGYTF	TGCGCCAGCAGCTCAGGGTCCGGGCGAGCTAACTATGGCTACACCTTC
-	-	TRBV7-2	TRBJ2-5	CASSLSRGGQTQYF	TGTGCCAGCAGCCTCTCCAGGGGTGGGCAGACCCAGTACTTC
once	TRBD1	TRBV7-2	TRBJ2-5	CASRLSGQYEETQYF	TGTGCCAGCAGATTGTCGGGACAGTATGAAGAGACCCAGTACTTC
-	TRBD1	TRBV6-5	TRBJ1-2	CASSGSGGENYGYTF	TGTGCCAGCAGTGGATCAGGGGGAGAAAACTATGGCTACACCTTC
-	-	TRBV6-1	TRBJ1-5	CASSETGIRQPQHF	TGTGCCAGCAGTGAAACAGGGATACGTCAGCCCCAGCATTTT
-	TRBD1	TRBV28	TRBJ1-2	CASTPRDRDYYGYTF	TGTGCCAGCACCCCCCGGGACAGGGACTACTATGGCTACACCTTC
once	TRBD2	TRBV2	TRBJ2-7	CASRAQSGGVYEQYF	TGTGCCAGCAGAGCTCAGAGCGGGGGGGTCTACGAGCAGTACTTC
many	-	TRBV6-1	TRBJ2-5	CASSEGGTGTQYF	TGTGCCAGCAGTGAGGGTGGCACCGGGACCCAGTACTTC
-	TRBD1	TRBV5-1	TRBJ2-3	CASILLPGQGTDTQYF	TGCGCCAGCATTCTCCTACCGGGACAGGGCACAGATACGCAGTATTTT
once	-	TRBV7-8	TRBJ2-2	CASSLDSGAHTGELFF	TGTGCCAGCAGCTTAGATTCAGGGGCGCACACCGGGGAGCTGTTTTTT
-	TRBD1	TRBV2	TRBJ2-2	CASFPRTGAVTGELFF	TGTGCCAGTTTCCCTCGGACAGGGGCGGTTACCGGGGAGCTGTTTTTT
-	TRBD1	TRBV19	TRBJ1-5	CASSTWGTASLPQHF	TGTGCCAGTAGTACCTGGGGGACAGCCAGTTTGCCCCAGCATTTT
once	TRBD1	TRBV27	TRBJ2-7	CANSKTGGDEQYF	TGTGCCAACAGTAAGACAGGGGGCGACGAGCAGTACTTC
-	-	TRBV10-3	TRBJ2-1	CAISESTLYNEQFF	TGTGCCATCAGTGAGTCGACACTTTACAATGAGCAGTTCTTC
-	-	TRBV10-1	TRBJ2-1	CASSEGSGNEQFF	TGCGCCAGCAGTGAGGGTTCGGGCAATGAGCAGTTCTTC
-	-	TRBV30	TRBJ1-2	CAWSDRLLSTF	TGTGCCTGGAGCGACCGCCTGTTGTCCACCTTC
-	TRBD1	TRBV5-4	TRBJ2-5	CASSVDRWEETQYF	TGTGCCAGCAGCGTGGACAGGTGGGAGGAGACCCAGTACTTC
-	-	TRBV4-3	TRBJ2-7	CASSFSAWDVYEQYF	TGCGCCAGCAGCTTCTCGGCATGGGACGTCTACGAGCAGTACTTC
-	TRBD2	TRBV7-2	TRBJ2-5	CASSLGFTSGKKETQYF	TGTGCCAGCAGCTTAGGGTTCACTAGCGGGAAAAAGGAGACCCAGTACTTC
-	-	TRBV28	TRBJ1-4	CASRRGGYNEKLFF	TGTGCCAGCAGGCGGGGGGGCTATAATGAAAAACTGTTTTTT
-	-	TRBV2	TRBJ1-2	CASSVQGRTYGYTF	TGTGCCAGCAGTGTGCAGGGGCGCACCTATGGCTACACCTTC
-	TRBD2	TRBV7-9	TRBJ2-5	CASSPRGSRGGDQETQYF	TGTGCCAGCAGCCCCCGGGGGTCGCGGGGGGGCGACCAAGAGACCCAGTACTTC
-	-	TRBV19	TRBJ1-5	CASSITGQSNQPQHF	TGTGCCAGTAGTATAACGGGGCAGAGCAATCAGCCCCAGCATTTT
-	-	TRBV7-7	TRBJ2-3	CASSAQITDTQYF	TGTGCTAGCAGCGCGCAAATCACAGATACGCAGTATTTT
few	-	TRBV5-1	TRBJ1-2	CASSLSGLSGYTF	TGCGCCAGCAGCTTGTCAGGGTTAAGTGGCTACACCTTC
-	-	TRBV28	TRBJ2-1	CASSFEGSYNEQFF	TGTGCCAGCAGTTTCGAGGGCTCCTACAATGAGCAGTTCTTC
-	-	TRBV5-6	TRBJ1-2	CASSLGGGGYGYTF	TGTGCCAGCAGCTTGGGTGGGGGTGGCTATGGCTACACCTTC
-	TRBD2	TRBV6-5	TRBJ2-7	CASRRTSGGAHEQYF	TGTGCCAGCAGGCGGACTAGCGGGGGGGCCCACGAGCAGTACTTC
-	TRBD2	TRBV19	TRBJ2-1	CASSILAGADNEQFF	TGTGCCAGTAGTATTCTAGCGGGGGCCGACAATGAGCAGTTCTTC
-	-	TRBV6-1	TRBJ2-7	CASSDWNEQYF	TGTGCCAGCAGTGATTGGAACGAGCAGTACTTC
-	-	TRBV29-1	TRBJ2-2	CSVRSQASTGSGELFF	TGCAGCGTCCGAAGCCAAGCGTCCACGGGGAGCGGGGAGCTGTTTTTT
-	TRBD1	TRBV5-1	TRBJ2-1	CASSRSGTGGYNEQFF	TGCGCCAGCAGCCGATCCGGGACAGGAGGCTACAATGAGCAGTTCTTC
-	TRBD1	TRBV19	TRBJ2-3	CASSTYTGGRGTDTQYF	TGTGCCAGTAGTACCTATACAGGGGGGCGCGGCACAGATACGCAGTATTTT
-	-	TRBV18	TRBJ1-1	CASSPKPGRDRPGTEAFF	TGTGCCAGCTCACCAAAGCCTGGACGAGACAGGCCGGGCACTGAAGCTTTCTTT
-	-	TRBV13	TRBJ1-2	CASSLTSLAYGYTF	TGTGCCAGCAGCTTAACCAGCCTGGCTTATGGCTACACCTTC
-	-	TRBV30	TRBJ1-2	CAWSQRVGANYGYTF	TGTGCCTGGAGCCAAAGGGTAGGAGCAAACTATGGCTACACCTTC
-	TRBD2	TRBV5-6	TRBJ2-5	CASSLGTSGGHETQYF	TGTGCCAGCAGCCTTGGGACTAGCGGGGGTCACGAGACCCAGTACTTC